This entry is about one T cell receptor (beta chain). Per the study methods: Amplified reference gene primers provided the basis for estimating nucleated cell counts. Here immunoSEQ multiplex PCR was the method, and the copy in TCRdb shows in-frame clones only, minus some. Clone size and the V and J calls come from that table; the DNA yielded D and trimming. The sample consists of 95,000 or so clones, around nine tenths of them appearing once. This sample was included in a study of blood T cell repertoires in COVID-19. Study-level information: Sites across the United States, Italy and Spain contributed samples from acute and convalescent COVID-19. In each case, the material was cDNA or gDNA derived from T cells, B-cell-depleted T cells, or PBMCs.

The V segment lost 0 bases and the J segment 7 bases; nucleotides outside the gene matches: 5. Germline CDR1 reads MNHEY; CDR2 reads SMNVEV (reference sequence). This CDR3 is built from 14 residues. The chain has TRBV27 and TRBJ1-2; TRBD1 matches at 7 bases. The sample consisted of peripheral blood. The receptor comes from a man older than 75 with active or convalescent COVID-19. CDR3 in DNA: TGTGCCAGCAGTTTATCGGAGGGGGCTGGTGGCTACACCTTC. This gives the protein CASSLSEGAGGYTF.